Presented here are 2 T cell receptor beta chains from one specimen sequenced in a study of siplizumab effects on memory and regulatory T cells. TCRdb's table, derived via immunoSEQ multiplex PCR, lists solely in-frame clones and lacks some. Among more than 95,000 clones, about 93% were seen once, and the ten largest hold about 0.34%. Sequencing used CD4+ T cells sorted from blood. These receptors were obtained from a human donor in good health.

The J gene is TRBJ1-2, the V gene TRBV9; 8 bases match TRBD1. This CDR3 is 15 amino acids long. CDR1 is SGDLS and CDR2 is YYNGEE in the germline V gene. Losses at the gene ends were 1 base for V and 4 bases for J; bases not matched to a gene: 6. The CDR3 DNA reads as TGTGCCAGCAGCGTACATGGACAGGGAATCTATGGCTACACCTTC. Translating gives CASSVHGQGIYGYTF.

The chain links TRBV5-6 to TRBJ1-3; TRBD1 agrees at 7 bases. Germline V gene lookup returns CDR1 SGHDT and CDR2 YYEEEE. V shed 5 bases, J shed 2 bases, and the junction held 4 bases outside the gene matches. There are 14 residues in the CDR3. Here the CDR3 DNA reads TGTGCCAGCAGTTCAGGGGGGACTGGAAACACCATATATTTT. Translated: CASSSGGTGNTIYF.